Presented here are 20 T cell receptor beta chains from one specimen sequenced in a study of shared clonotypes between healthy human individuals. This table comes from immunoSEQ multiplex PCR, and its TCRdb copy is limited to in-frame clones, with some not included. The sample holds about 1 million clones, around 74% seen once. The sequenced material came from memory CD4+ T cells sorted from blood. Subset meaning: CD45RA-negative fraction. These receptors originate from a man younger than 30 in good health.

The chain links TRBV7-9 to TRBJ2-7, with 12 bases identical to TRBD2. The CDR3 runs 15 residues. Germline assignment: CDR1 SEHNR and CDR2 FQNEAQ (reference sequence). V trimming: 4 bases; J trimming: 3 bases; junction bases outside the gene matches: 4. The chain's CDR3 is CASSSSGRALYEQYF. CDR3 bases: TGTGCCAGCAGCTCTAGCGGGAGGGCCCTCTACGAGCAGTACTTC.

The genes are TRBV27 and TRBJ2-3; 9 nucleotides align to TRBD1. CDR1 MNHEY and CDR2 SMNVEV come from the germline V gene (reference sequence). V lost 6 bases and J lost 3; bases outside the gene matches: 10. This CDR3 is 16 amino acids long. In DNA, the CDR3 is TGTGCCAGCAGACAGTTCGGGACAGGGAGGACAGATACGCAGTATTTT. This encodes CASRQFGTGRTDTQYF.

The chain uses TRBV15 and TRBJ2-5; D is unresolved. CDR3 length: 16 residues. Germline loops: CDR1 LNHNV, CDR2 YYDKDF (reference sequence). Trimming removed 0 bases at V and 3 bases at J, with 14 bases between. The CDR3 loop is CATSREIGMVKETQYF. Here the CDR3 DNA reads TGTGCCACCAGCAGAGAAATTGGGATGGTAAAAGAGACCCAGTACTTC.

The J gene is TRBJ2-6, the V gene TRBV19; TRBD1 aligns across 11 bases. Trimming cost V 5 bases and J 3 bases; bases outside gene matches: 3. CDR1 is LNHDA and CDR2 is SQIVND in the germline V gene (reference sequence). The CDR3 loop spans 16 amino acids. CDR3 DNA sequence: TGTGCCAGTAGTTCGGGACAGGGGGGTGGGGCCAACGTCCTGACTTTC. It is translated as CASSSGQGGGANVLTF.

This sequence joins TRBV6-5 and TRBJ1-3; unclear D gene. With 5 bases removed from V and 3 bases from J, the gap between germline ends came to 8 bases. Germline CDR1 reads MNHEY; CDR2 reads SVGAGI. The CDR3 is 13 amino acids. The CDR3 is CASSPVLGNTIYF. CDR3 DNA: TGTGCCAGCAGTCCGGTTCTTGGAAACACCATATATTTT.

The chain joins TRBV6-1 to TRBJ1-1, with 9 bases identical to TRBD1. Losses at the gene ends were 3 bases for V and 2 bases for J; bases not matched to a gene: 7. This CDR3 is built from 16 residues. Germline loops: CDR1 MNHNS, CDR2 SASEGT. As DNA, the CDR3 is TGTGCCAGCAGTGACGGGACAGGGCTCGGAAACACTGAAGCTTTCTTT. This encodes CASSDGTGLGNTEAFF.

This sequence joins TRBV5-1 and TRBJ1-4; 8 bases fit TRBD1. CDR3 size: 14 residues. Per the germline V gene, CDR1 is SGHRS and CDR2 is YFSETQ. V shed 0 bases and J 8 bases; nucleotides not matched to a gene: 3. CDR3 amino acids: CASSLGQGQEKLFF. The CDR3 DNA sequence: TGCGCCAGCAGCTTGGGACAGGGGCAGGAAAAACTGTTTTTT.

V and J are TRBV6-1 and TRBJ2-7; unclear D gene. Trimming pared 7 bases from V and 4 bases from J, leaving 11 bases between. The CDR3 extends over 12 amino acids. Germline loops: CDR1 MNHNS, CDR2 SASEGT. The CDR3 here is CASNQGVYEQYF. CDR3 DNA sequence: TGTGCCAGCAATCAAGGAGTGTACGAGCAGTACTTC.

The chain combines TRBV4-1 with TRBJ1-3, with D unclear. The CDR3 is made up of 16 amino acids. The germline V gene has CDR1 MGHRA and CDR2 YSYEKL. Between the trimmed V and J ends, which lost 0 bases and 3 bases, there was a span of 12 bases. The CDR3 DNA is TGCGCCAGCAGCCAAGAAGGAAACTTGGGTGGAAACACCATATATTTT. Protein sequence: CASSQEGNLGGNTIYF.

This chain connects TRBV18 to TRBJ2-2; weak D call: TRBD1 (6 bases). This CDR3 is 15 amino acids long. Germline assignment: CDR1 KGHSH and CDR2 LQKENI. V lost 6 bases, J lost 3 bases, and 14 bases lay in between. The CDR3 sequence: CASSPTGIDTGELFF. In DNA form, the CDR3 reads TGTGCCAGCTCCCCTACAGGGATTGACACCGGGGAGCTGTTTTTT.

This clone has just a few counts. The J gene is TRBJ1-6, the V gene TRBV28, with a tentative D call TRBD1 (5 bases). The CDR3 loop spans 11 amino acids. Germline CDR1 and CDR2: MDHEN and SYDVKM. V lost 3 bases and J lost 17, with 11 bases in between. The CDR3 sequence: CASSLQGAVHF. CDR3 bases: TGTGCCAGCAGTTTGCAAGGGGCGGTCCACTTT.

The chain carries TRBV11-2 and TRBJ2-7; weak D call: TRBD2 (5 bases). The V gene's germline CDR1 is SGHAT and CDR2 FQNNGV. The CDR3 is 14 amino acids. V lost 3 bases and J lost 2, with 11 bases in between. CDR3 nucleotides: TGTGCCAGCAGCTTTAGCGACCGAACCTACGAGCAGTACTTC. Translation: CASSFSDRTYEQYF.

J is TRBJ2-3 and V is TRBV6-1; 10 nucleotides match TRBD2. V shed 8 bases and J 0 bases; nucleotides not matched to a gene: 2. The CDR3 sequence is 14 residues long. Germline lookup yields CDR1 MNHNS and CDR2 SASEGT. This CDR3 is CASGLAASTDTQYF. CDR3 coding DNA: TGTGCCAGCGGACTAGCGGCTAGCACAGATACGCAGTATTTT.

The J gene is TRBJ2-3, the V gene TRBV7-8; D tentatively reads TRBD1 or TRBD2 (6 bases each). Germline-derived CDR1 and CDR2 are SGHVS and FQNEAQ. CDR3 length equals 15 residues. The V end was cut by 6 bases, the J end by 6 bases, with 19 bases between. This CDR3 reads CASRKEGRDIDTQYF. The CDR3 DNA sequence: TGTGCCAGCAGAAAGGAGGGTCGGGACATTGATACGCAGTATTTT.

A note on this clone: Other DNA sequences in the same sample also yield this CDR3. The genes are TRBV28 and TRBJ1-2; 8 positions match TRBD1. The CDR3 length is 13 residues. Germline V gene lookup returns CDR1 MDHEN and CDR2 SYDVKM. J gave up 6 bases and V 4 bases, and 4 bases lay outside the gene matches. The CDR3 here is CASSSQGADGYTF. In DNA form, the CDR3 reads TGTGCCAGCAGTTCTCAGGGGGCCGATGGCTACACCTTC.

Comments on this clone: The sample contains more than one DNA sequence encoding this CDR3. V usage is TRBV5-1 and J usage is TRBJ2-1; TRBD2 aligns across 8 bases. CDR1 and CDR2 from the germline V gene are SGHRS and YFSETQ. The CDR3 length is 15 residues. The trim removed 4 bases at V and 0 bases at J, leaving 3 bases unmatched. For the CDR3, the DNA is TGCGCCAGCAGCCTAAGCGGGAGCTCCTACAATGAGCAGTTCTTC. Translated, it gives CASSLSGSSYNEQFF.

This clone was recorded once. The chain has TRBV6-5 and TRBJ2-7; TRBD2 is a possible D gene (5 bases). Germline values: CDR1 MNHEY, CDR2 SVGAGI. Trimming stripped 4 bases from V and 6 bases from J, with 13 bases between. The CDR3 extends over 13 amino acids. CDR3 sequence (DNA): TGTGCCAGCAGTTTCCTAGCTTCGGGCGAGCAGTACTTC. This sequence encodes CASSFLASGEQYF.

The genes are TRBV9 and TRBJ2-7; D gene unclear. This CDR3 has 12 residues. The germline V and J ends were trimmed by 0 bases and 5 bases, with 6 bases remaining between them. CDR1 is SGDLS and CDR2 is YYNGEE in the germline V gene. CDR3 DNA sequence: TGTGCCAGCAGCGTAGGACTCGACGAGCAGTACTTC. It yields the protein CASSVGLDEQYF.

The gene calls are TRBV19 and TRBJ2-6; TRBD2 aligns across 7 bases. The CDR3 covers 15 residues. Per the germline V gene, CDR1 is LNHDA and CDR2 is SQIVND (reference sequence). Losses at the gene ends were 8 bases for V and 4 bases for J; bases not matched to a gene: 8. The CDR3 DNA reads TGTGCCAGTTGGGGAGGGCTGTCGGGGGCCAACGTCCTGACTTTC. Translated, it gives CASWGGLSGANVLTF. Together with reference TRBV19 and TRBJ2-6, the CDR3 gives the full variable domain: DGGITQSPKYLFRKEGQNVTLSCEQNLNHDAMYWYRQDPGQGLRLIYYSQIVNDFQKGDIAEGYSVSREKKESFPLTVTSAQKNPTAFYLCASWGGLSGANVLTFGAGSRLTVL.

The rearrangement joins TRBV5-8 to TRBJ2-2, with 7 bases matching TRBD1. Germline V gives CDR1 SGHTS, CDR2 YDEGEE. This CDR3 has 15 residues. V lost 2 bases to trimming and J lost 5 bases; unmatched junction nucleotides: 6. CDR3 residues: CASSFDRVRTGELFF. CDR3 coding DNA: TGTGCCAGCAGCTTCGACAGGGTTAGGACCGGGGAGCTGTTTTTT.